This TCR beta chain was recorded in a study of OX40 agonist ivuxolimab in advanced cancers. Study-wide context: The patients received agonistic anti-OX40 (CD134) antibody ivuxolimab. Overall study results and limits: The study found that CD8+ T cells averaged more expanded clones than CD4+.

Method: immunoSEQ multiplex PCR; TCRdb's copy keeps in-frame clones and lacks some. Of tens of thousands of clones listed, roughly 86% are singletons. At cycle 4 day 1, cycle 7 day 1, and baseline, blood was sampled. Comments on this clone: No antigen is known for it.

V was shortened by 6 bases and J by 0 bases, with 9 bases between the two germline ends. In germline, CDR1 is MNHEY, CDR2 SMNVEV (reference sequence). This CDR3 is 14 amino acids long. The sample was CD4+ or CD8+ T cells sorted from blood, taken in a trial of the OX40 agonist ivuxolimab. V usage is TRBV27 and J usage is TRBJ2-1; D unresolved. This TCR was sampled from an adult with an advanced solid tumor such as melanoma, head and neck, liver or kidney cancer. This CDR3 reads CASSQLSSYNEQFF. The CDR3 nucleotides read TGTGCCAGCAGCCAACTTAGCTCCTACAATGAGCAGTTCTTC.